Listed below are T cell receptor beta chains from one sample, sequenced in a study of blood T cell repertoires in COVID-19. Repertoires were generated with immunoSEQ multiplex PCR, while TCRdb's copy carries only in-frame clones and drops some. The table lists approximately 230,000 clones, around 90% of them singletons, with 1.9% in the top ten. The sequenced sample consisted of PBMCs or T cells enriched from blood (not recorded which). These receptors came from a woman between 18 and 29 years old who had recovered from COVID-19. Both conserved end residues are part of each CDR3. D genes are given only for firm matches. Only part of the rows carry a size: once, few, many, or a class if the clone is expanded.

abundance: NA
v_gene: TRBV28
d_gene: TRBD2
j_gene: TRBJ2-1
CDR3aa: CASRVSGSPYNEQFF
CDR3nt: TGTGCCAGCAGGGTTAGCGGGAGTCCCTACAATGAGCAGTTCTTC

abundance: NA
v_gene: TRBV27
d_gene: NA
j_gene: TRBJ1-1
CDR3aa: CASSLVRQNTEAFF
CDR3nt: TGTGCCAGCAGTTTGGTACGACAGAACACTGAAGCTTTCTTT

abundance: NA
v_gene: TRBV13
d_gene: TRBD2
j_gene: TRBJ2-3
CDR3aa: CASSYETSGKYDTQYF
CDR3nt: TGTGCCAGCAGCTACGAGACTAGCGGGAAGTACGATACGCAGTATTTT

abundance: NA
v_gene: TRBV7-9
d_gene: NA
j_gene: TRBJ1-2
CDR3aa: CASSPDYGYTF
CDR3nt: TGTGCCAGCAGCCCCGACTATGGCTACACCTTC

abundance: once
v_gene: TRBV27
d_gene: TRBD2
j_gene: TRBJ2-1
CDR3aa: CASRLGLAGGPVNEQFF
CDR3nt: TGTGCCAGCAGGTTAGGTCTAGCGGGAGGGCCGGTCAATGAGCAGTTCTTC

abundance: NA
v_gene: TRBV7-8
d_gene: TRBD2
j_gene: TRBJ2-5
CDR3aa: CASSSGLAGGAQYF
CDR3nt: TGTGCCAGCAGCTCGGGACTAGCGGGGGGAGCCCAGTACTTC

abundance: NA
v_gene: TRBV5-8
d_gene: NA
j_gene: TRBJ2-7
CDR3aa: CASRPDMSSYEQYF
CDR3nt: TGTGCCAGCAGACCAGACATGTCCTCCTACGAGCAGTACTTC

abundance: NA
v_gene: TRBV12-5
d_gene: NA
j_gene: TRBJ1-2
CDR3aa: CASGSPRTENYGYTF
CDR3nt: TGTGCTAGTGGTTCCCCAAGGACAGAAAACTATGGCTACACCTTC

abundance: NA
v_gene: TRBV11-2
d_gene: NA
j_gene: TRBJ1-1
CDR3aa: CASSLAGWTEAFF
CDR3nt: TGTGCCAGCAGCCTAGCAGGGTGGACTGAAGCTTTCTTT

abundance: NA
v_gene: TRBV11-2
d_gene: TRBD2
j_gene: TRBJ2-3
CDR3aa: CASSLGWGEQTSGTQYF
CDR3nt: TGTGCCAGCAGCTTAGGATGGGGGGAGCAGACTAGCGGTACGCAGTATTTT

abundance: NA
v_gene: TRBV7-2
d_gene: NA
j_gene: TRBJ1-2
CDR3aa: CASSLVYQGPGYTF
CDR3nt: TGTGCCAGCAGCTTAGTGTATCAGGGGCCTGGCTACACCTTC

abundance: NA
v_gene: TRBV11-3
d_gene: TRBD1
j_gene: TRBJ1-1
CDR3aa: CASSPGQGNTEAFF
CDR3nt: TGTGCCAGCAGCCCCGGACAGGGGAACACTGAAGCTTTCTTT

abundance: NA
v_gene: TRBV2
d_gene: TRBD1
j_gene: TRBJ2-1
CDR3aa: CASMGNGQGYNEQFF
CDR3nt: TGTGCCAGCATGGGAAACGGACAGGGCTACAATGAGCAGTTCTTC

abundance: few
v_gene: TRBV28
d_gene: NA
j_gene: TRBJ1-1
CDR3aa: CASSLRGTEAFF
CDR3nt: TGTGCCAGCAGCCTCCGGGGCACTGAAGCTTTCTTT

abundance: NA
v_gene: TRBV9
d_gene: TRBD1
j_gene: TRBJ1-2
CDR3aa: CASSGTGGASNYGYTF
CDR3nt: TGTGCCAGCAGCGGAACAGGGGGCGCATCTAACTATGGCTACACCTTC

abundance: NA
v_gene: TRBV5-6
d_gene: NA
j_gene: TRBJ2-1
CDR3aa: CASSLPRVSTYNEQFF
CDR3nt: TGTGCCAGCAGCTTACCCCGGGTAAGCACATACAATGAGCAGTTCTTC

abundance: NA
v_gene: TRBV10-3
d_gene: TRBD1
j_gene: TRBJ1-2
CDR3aa: CAISGKGQDYGYTF
CDR3nt: TGTGCCATCAGTGGGAAGGGACAGGACTATGGCTACACCTTC

abundance: NA
v_gene: TRBV12-5
d_gene: TRBD1
j_gene: TRBJ2-2
CDR3aa: CASGLSPKRGGENTGELFF
CDR3nt: TGTGCTAGTGGTTTGTCCCCCAAGCGAGGGGGCGAGAACACCGGGGAGCTGTTTTTT

abundance: NA
v_gene: TRBV4-3
d_gene: TRBD1
j_gene: TRBJ1-1
CDR3aa: CASSPDRGRRTEAFF
CDR3nt: TGCGCCAGCAGCCCTGACAGGGGGCGCCGAACTGAAGCTTTCTTT

abundance: NA
v_gene: TRBV15
d_gene: NA
j_gene: TRBJ1-6
CDR3aa: CATSRGGGIYNSPLHF
CDR3nt: TGTGCCACCAGCAGAGGAGGGGGAATCTATAATTCACCCCTCCACTTT

abundance: NA
v_gene: TRBV7-9
d_gene: NA
j_gene: TRBJ2-1
CDR3aa: CASSLLSVSYNEQFF
CDR3nt: TGTGCCAGCAGCTTACTGTCAGTCTCCTACAATGAGCAGTTCTTC

abundance: NA
v_gene: TRBV18
d_gene: NA
j_gene: TRBJ1-2
CDR3aa: CASSPLLGRNNYGYTF
CDR3nt: TGTGCCAGCTCACCACTTCTGGGGCGTAATAACTATGGCTACACCTTC

abundance: NA
v_gene: TRBV6-4
d_gene: NA
j_gene: TRBJ2-1
CDR3aa: CAASPTGSHNEQFF
CDR3nt: TGTGCCGCCTCCCCGACAGGATCCCACAATGAGCAGTTCTTC

abundance: once
v_gene: TRBV9
d_gene: TRBD2
j_gene: TRBJ2-3
CDR3aa: CASSVAERGGYTDTQYF
CDR3nt: TGTGCCAGCAGCGTAGCCGAGCGGGGAGGATACACAGATACGCAGTATTTT

abundance: NA
v_gene: TRBV6-2/TRBV6-3
d_gene: TRBD1
j_gene: TRBJ2-7
CDR3aa: CASSYSSRRTGRAYEQYF
CDR3nt: TGTGCCAGCAGTTATTCCTCGCGTCGGACAGGGCGAGCCTACGAGCAGTACTTC

abundance: NA
v_gene: TRBV7-2
d_gene: TRBD2
j_gene: TRBJ2-1
CDR3aa: CASSLVAGGRNEQFF
CDR3nt: TGTGCCAGCAGCTTAGTCGCGGGGGGGAGGAATGAGCAGTTCTTC